This TCR beta chain was captured in a study of T cell responses to AZD1222 COVID-19 vaccine. Broader study findings: Two AZD1222 administrations were followed by greater Spike-specific TCR breadth and depth. Samples come after the peak T cell response, not at day 14. There were mostly white British donors and more females than males, and clonal diversity was possibly underestimated.

Concerning this clone itself: As yet, its antigen is unknown.

Using immunoSEQ multiplex PCR, the repertoire was profiled, and TCRdb retains in-frame clones only, with some absent. In the table there are about 110,000 clones, 85% to 95% of which are singletons. The CDR3 has 16 residues. Trimming removed 5 bases at V and 7 bases at J, with 20 bases between. CDR1 and CDR2 (germline): SEHNR, FQNEAQ (reference sequence). This clonotype was obtained from an adult in good health. The chain has TRBV7-9 and TRBJ2-2; possible D gene TRBD1, 6 bases. Sequencing was performed on peripheral blood, taken on day 0 of AZD1222 vaccination. Written as DNA, the CDR3 is TGTGCCAGCAGCCCCTTCATTACAGGGTTTAGCGGGGAGCTGTTTTTT. Protein: CASSPFITGFSGELFF.